This T cell receptor (beta chain) was obtained from a study of cytomegalovirus exposure and HLA in healthy donors. Primers for the PCR totalled 60 Vbeta and 13 Jbeta. Authors' data handling: Around 80 million unique TCR beta chains, some 9.9 million of them shared, were counted by a later analysis. Produced via immunoSEQ multiplex PCR; TCRdb's table is partial and in-frame only. The V and J calls and the clone size are those of that table, but D and trimming were determined from the DNA. This sample has approximately 170,000 clones, with 70% to 90% found just once. General study results and limits: Most sequenced TCRs were rare (though some public TCRs occurred in many donors).

With 5 bases removed from V and 1 base from J, the gap between germline ends came to 11 bases. The CDR3 loop spans 14 amino acids. Germline assignment: CDR1 LNHNV and CDR2 YYDKDF (reference sequence). About this clone: Its specificity is not known.

This clonotype was obtained from a male donor in good health and CMV-seronegative. The specimen sequenced was PBMCs. J is TRBJ2-5 and V is TRBV15; D is unclear. The CDR3 bases are TGTGCCACCAGCGCCCAGAAACCCCAAGAGACCCAGTACTTC. Translated, it gives CATSAQKPQETQYF.